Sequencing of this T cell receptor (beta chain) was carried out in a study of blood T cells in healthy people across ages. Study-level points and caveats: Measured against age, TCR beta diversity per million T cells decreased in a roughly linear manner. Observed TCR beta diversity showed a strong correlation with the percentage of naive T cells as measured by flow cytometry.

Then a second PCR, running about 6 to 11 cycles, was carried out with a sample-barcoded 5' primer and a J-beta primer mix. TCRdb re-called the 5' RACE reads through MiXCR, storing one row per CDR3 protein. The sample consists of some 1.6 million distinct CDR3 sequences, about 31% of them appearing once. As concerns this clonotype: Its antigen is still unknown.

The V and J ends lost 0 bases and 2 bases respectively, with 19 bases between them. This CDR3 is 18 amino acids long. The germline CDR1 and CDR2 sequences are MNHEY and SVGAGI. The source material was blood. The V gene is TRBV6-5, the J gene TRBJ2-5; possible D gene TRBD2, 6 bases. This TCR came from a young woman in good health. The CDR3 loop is CASSYSGGLAIEQETQYF. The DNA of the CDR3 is TGTGCCAGCAGTTACTCGGGTGGGCTAGCGATCGAACAAGAGACCCAGTACTTC.